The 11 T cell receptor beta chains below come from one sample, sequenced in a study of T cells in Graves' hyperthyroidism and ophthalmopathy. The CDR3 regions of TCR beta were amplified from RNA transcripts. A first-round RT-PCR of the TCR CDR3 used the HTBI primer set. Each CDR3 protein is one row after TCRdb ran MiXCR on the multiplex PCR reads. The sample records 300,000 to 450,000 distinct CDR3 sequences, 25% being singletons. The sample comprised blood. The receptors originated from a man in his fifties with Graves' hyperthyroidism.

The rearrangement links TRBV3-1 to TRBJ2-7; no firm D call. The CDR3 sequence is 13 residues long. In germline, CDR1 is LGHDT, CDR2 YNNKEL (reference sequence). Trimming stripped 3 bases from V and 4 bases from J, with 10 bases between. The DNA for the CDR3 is TGTGCCAGCAGCCACAGTTACGGATACGAGCAGTACTTC. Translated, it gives CASSHSYGYEQYF.

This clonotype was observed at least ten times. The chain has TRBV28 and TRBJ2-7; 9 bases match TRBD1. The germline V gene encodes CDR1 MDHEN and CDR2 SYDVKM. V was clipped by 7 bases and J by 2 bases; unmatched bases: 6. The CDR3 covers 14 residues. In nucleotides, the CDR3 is TGTGCCAGCACCATAGGGACAGGGCCCTACGAGCAGTACTTC. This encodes CASTIGTGPYEQYF.

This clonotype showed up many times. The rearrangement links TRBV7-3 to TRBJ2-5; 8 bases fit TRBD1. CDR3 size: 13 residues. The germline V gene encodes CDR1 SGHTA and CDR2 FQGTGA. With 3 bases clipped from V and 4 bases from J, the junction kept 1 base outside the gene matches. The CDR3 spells CASSFGQGETQYF. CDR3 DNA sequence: TGTGCCAGCAGCTTTGGACAGGGAGAGACCCAGTACTTC. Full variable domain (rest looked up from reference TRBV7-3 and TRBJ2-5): GAGVSQTPSNKVTEKGKYVELRCDPISGHTALYWYRQSLGQGPEFLIYFQGTGAADDSGLPNDRFFAVRPEGSVSTLKIQRTERGDSAVYLCASSFGQGETQYFGPGTRLLVL.

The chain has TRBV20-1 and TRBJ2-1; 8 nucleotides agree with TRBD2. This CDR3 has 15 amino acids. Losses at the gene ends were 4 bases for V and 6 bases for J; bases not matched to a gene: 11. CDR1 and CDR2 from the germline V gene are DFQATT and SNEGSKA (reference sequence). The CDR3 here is CSATTGTRGSNEQFF. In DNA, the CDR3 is TGCAGTGCTACTACCGGGACTAGAGGGTCCAATGAGCAGTTCTTC.

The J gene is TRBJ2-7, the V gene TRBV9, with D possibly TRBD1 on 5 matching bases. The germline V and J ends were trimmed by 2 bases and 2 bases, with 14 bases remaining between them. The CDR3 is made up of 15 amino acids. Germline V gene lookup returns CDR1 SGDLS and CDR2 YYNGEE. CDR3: CASSVEGALPYEQYF. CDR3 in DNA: TGTGCCAGCAGCGTCGAAGGGGCGCTCCCCTACGAGCAGTACTTC.

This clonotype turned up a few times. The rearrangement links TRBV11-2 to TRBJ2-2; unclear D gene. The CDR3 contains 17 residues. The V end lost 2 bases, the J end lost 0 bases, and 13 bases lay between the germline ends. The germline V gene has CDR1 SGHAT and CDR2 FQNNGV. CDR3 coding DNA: TGTGCCAGCAGCTTAACAAGCTCCCTATCGAACACCGGGGAGCTGTTTTTT. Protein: CASSLTSSLSNTGELFF.

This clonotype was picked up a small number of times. The CDR3 loop is CSATGQEDNYGYTF. CDR3 nucleotide sequence: TGCAGTGCCACGGGACAGGAAGATAACTATGGCTACACCTTC. The chain uses TRBV20-1 and TRBJ1-2; 8 bases are a match to TRBD1. The CDR3 spans 14 residues. From germline, CDR1 is DFQATT and CDR2 SNEGSKA (reference sequence). With 6 bases clipped from V and 1 base from J, the junction kept 7 bases outside the gene matches.

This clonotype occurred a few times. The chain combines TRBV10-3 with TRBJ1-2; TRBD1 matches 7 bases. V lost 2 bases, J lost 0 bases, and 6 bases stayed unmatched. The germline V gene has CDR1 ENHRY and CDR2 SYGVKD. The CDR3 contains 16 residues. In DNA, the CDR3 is TGTGCCATCAGTGAGAAGTCAGGACAGGCTAACTATGGCTACACCTTC. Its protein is CAISEKSGQANYGYTF.

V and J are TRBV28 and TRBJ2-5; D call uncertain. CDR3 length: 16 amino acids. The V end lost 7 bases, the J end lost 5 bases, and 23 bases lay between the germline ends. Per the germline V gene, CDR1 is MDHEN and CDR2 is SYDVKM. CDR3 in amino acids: CASTRLGVLFAETQYF. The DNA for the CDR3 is TGTGCCAGCACCCGCCTCGGAGTCCTATTCGCCGAGACCCAGTACTTC. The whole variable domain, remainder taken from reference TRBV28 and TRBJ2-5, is DVKVTQSSRYLVKRTGEKVFLECVQDMDHENMFWYRQDPGLGLRLIYFSYDVKMKEKGDIPEGYSVSREKKERFSLILESASTNQTSMYLCASTRLGVLFAETQYFGPGTRLLVL.

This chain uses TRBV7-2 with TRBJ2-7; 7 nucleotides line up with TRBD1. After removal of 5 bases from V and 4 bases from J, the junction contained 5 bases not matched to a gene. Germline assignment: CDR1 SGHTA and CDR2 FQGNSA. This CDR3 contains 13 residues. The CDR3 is CASSHRGGYEQYF. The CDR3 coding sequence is TGTGCCAGCAGCCACAGGGGCGGTTACGAGCAGTACTTC. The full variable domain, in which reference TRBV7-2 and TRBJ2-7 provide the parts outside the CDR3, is GAGVSQSPSNKVTEKGKDVELRCDPISGHTALYWYRQSLGQGLEFLIYFQGNSAPDKSGLPSDRFSAERTGGSVSTLTIQRTQQEDSAVYLCASSHRGGYEQYFGPGTRLTVT.

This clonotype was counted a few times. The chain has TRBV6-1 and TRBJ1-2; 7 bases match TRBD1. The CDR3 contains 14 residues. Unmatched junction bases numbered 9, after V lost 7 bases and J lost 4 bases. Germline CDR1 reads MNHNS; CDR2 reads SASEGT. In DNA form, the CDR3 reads TGTGCCAGCACCAGACAGGGTTCGATCTATGGCTACACCTTC. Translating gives CASTRQGSIYGYTF.